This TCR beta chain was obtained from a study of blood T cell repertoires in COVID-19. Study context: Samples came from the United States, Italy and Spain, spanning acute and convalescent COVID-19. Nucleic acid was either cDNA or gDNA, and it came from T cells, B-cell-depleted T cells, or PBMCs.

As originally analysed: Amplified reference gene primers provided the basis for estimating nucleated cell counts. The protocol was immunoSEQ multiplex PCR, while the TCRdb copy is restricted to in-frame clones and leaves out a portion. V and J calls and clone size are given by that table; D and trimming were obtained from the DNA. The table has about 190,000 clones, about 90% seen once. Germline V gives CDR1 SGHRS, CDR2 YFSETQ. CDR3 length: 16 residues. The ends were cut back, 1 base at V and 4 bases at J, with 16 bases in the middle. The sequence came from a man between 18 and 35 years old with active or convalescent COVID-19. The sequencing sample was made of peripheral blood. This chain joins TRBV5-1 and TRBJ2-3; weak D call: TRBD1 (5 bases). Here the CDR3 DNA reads TGCGCCAGCAGCTTGCCGTCTAGTGGGGCCCCAGATACGCAGTATTTT. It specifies CASSLPSSGAPDTQYF.